This T cell receptor (beta chain) was sequenced for a study of beta chain features in type 1 diabetes. Findings and limits, study-wide: All four CD4+ subsets of Type 1 diabetes patients contained TCRB CDR3s that were moderately but significantly shorter.

Expressed TCRB transcripts were sequenced after all isolated RNA was converted to cDNA. The method was immunoSEQ multiplex PCR; TCRdb's version includes in-frame clones alone and lacks a portion of them. This table holds 300,000 or so clones, roughly a tenth found once. This CDR3 contains 12 residues. Trimming shortened V by 6 bases and J by 5 bases, and 10 bases separated the two germline ends. CDR1 MDHEN and CDR2 SYDVKM come from the germline V gene. With regard to this clone: Its antigen is not identified.

The chain has TRBV28 and TRBJ1-1; D is ambiguous. The sequenced sample consisted of central memory CD4+ T cells from blood. This TCR was sampled from a man younger than 40 with type 1 diabetes. The CDR3 sequence is CASRLQTTEAFF. The CDR3 coding sequence is TGTGCCAGCAGGCTCCAGACAACTGAAGCTTTCTTT.